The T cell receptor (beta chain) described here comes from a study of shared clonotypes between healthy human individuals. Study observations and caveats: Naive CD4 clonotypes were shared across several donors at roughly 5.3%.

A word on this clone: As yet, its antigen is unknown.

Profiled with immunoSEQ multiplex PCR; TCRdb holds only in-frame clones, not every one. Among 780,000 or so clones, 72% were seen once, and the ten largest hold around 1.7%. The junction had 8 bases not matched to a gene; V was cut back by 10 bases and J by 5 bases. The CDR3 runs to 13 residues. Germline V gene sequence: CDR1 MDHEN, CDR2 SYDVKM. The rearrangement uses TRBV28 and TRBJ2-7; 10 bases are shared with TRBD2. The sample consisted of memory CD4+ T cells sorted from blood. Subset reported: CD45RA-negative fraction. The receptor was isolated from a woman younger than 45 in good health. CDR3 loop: CATASGSPHEQYF. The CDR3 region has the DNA TGTGCCACGGCTAGCGGGAGTCCCCACGAGCAGTACTTC.